This passage covers 22 T cell receptor beta chains from one sample sequenced in a study of Ad26.COV2.S vaccination and SARS-CoV-2 variants (dated by TCRdb to about 2021). Reading the label with the study, this specimen's treatment or condition is: roughly 18 received Ad26.COV2.S at low or high dose, single or two shots; 5 received placebo; per-sample allocation not given. For vaccine and placebo recipients, repertoires were sequenced using samples collected on day 63 after the first injection. The receptor library was made with the immunoSEQ multiplex PCR assay. What TCRdb holds here is the immuneACCESS table cut down to in-frame rearrangements. Part of the clones is not present; checked against another copy, under half of the missing clones reflect an unresolved V gene, and the others are unexplained. In all, the sample holds about 350,000 clones, and less than 90% of those were seen once. The ten largest clones represent around 10% of the sample.

Sequenced material: peripheral blood, taken in a trial of Ad26.COV2.S vaccine versus placebo. The receptors derive from a person aged 18-65 years who received the Ad26.COV2.S COVID-19 vaccine or a placebo.

The rearrangement links TRBV4-1 to TRBJ1-4, with a weak D call TRBD1 (5 bases). V was pared by 0 bases and J by 8 bases, with 13 bases between. This CDR3 region has 15 residues. CDR1 and CDR2 (germline): MGHRA, YSYEKL. This CDR3 is CASSQDGGGREKLFF. In DNA, the CDR3 is TGCGCCAGCAGCCAAGATGGGGGGGGTAGGGAAAAACTGTTTTTT.

The chain combines TRBV27 with TRBJ2-7; D is perhaps TRBD1 (6 bases). Germline V gene lookup returns CDR1 MNHEY and CDR2 SMNVEV (reference sequence). The V end was cut by 0 bases, the J end by 1 base, with 13 bases between. The CDR3 totals 16 residues. The CDR3 coding sequence is TGTGCCAGCAGTTTATCGGGGGACACAAGGTCCTACGAGCAGTACTTC. Residues: CASSLSGDTRSYEQYF.

This chain uses TRBV4-1 with TRBJ2-1, with 13 nucleotides matching TRBD2. Germline trimming cut 2 bases from V and 7 bases from J; bases unmatched to any gene: 8. Germline-derived CDR1 and CDR2 are MGHRA and YSYEKL. CDR3 length: 17 residues. The CDR3 spells CASSQTWTSGGGNEQFF. CDR3 DNA: TGCGCCAGCAGCCAAACCTGGACTAGCGGGGGAGGTAATGAGCAGTTCTTC.

V is TRBV7-2 and J is TRBJ1-5; 8 bases match TRBD1. V trimming: 5 bases; J trimming: 4 bases; junction bases outside the gene matches: 7. The CDR3 extends over 15 amino acids. CDR1 and CDR2 (germline): SGHTA, FQGNSA. CDR3 in amino acids: CASSGTRTGNQPQHF. The CDR3 bases are TGTGCCAGCAGCGGAACCCGGACAGGGAATCAGCCCCAGCATTTT.

The gene calls are TRBV5-4 and TRBJ2-7; the D gene could be TRBD1 or TRBD2 (5 bases each). Germline-derived CDR1 and CDR2 are SGHNT and YYREEE (reference sequence). Trimming took 0 bases from V and 2 from J, leaving 15 bases between them. The CDR3 extends over 16 amino acids. As DNA, the CDR3 is TGTGCCAGCAGCTTGGGAGGGGACGGGATAGCCTACGAGCAGTACTTC. Encoded protein: CASSLGGDGIAYEQYF.

This sequence joins TRBV19 and TRBJ1-2; a possible D gene is TRBD1 (5 bases). CDR3 length: 14 residues. The germline V gene has CDR1 LNHDA and CDR2 SQIVND (reference sequence). Trimming took 7 bases from V and 7 from J, leaving 19 bases between them. The CDR3 nucleotides read TGTGCCAGTATGGTCCAGCAGGGCTCTGGTGGCTACACCTTC. Translated, it gives CASMVQQGSGGYTF. The complete variable domain, with remaining parts taken from reference TRBV19 and TRBJ1-2, reads DGGITQSPKYLFRKEGQNVTLSCEQNLNHDAMYWYRQDPGQGLRLIYYSQIVNDFQKGDIAEGYSVSREKKESFPLTVTSAQKNPTAFYLCASMVQQGSGGYTFGSGTRLTVV.

The CDR3 nucleotides read TGTGCCAGTTCTCCACTAGTTCGGTTCCACGAGCAGTACTTC. This gives the protein CASSPLVRFHEQYF. The gene calls are TRBV27 and TRBJ2-7, with D perhaps matching TRBD2 (5 bases). The germline V gene encodes CDR1 MNHEY and CDR2 SMNVEV (reference sequence). V was cut by 9 bases and J by 5 bases, with 20 bases left in between. The CDR3 has 14 residues.

The rearrangement uses TRBV7-3 and TRBJ1-1, with D possibly being TRBD1 (6 bases). This CDR3 is 16 amino acids long. CDR1 is SGHTA, CDR2 FQGTGA, per germline. The V end lost 5 bases, the J end lost 1 base, and 17 bases lay between the germline ends. The CDR3 is CASSPLPGHQNTEAFF. CDR3 nucleotide sequence: TGTGCCAGCAGCCCTCTACCGGGACACCAGAACACTGAAGCTTTCTTT.

This clone showed up just a few times. The gene calls are TRBV4-2 and TRBJ1-3; weak D call: TRBD1 (5 bases). Between the trimmed V and J ends, which lost 4 bases and 0 bases, there was a span of 13 bases. The CDR3 runs 16 residues. CDR1 LGHNA and CDR2 YNFKEQ come from the germline V gene. The CDR3 nucleotides are TGTGCCAGCAGCCGACAAACAGGAACCTCTGGAAACACCATATATTTT. Translated, it gives CASSRQTGTSGNTIYF.

This clone has only one observation. V and J are TRBV27 and TRBJ1-4, with D unclear. Per germline, CDR1 MNHEY and CDR2 SMNVEV (reference sequence). There are 13 residues in the CDR3. Trimming took off 8 bases at V and 6 bases at J, with 13 bases between the two ends. The CDR3 sequence is CASQRSFHEKLFF. For the CDR3, the DNA is TGTGCCAGCCAGCGGAGCTTCCATGAAAAACTGTTTTTT.

This clone was counted only a few times. J is TRBJ1-4 and V is TRBV7-9; TRBD1 matches at 7 bases. V trimming: 4 bases; J trimming: 0 bases; junction bases outside the gene matches: 8. The CDR3 runs 17 residues. CDR1 and CDR2 (germline): SEHNR, FQNEAQ (reference sequence). The chain's CDR3 is CASSSPGQRTTNEKLFF. The CDR3 bases are TGTGCCAGCAGCTCCCCGGGACAGCGGACAACTAATGAAAAACTGTTTTTT.

The chain uses TRBV27 and TRBJ2-1, with unresolved D. V lost 3 bases and J lost 4, with 13 bases in between. Germline loops: CDR1 MNHEY, CDR2 SMNVEV (reference sequence). This CDR3 is 15 amino acids long. CDR3 in amino acids: CASSFVGNSYNEQFF. Written as DNA, the CDR3 is TGTGCCAGCAGTTTTGTCGGTAATTCTTACAATGAGCAGTTCTTC.

The rearrangement links TRBV7-9 to TRBJ2-1; 8 bases are shared with TRBD2. The CDR3 is 17 residues long. Germline CDR1 reads SEHNR; CDR2 reads FQNEAQ (reference sequence). After removal of 4 bases from V and 8 bases from J, the junction contained 16 bases not matched to a gene. CDR3 sequence: CASSSAIQRGKEDEQFF. CDR3 in DNA: TGTGCCAGCAGCTCCGCAATTCAGCGGGGGAAGGAGGATGAGCAGTTCTTC.

The chain recombines TRBV4-1 with TRBJ1-6; D ambiguous. Trimming took off 1 base at V and 4 bases at J, with 11 bases between the two ends. The CDR3 consists of 16 residues. The V gene's germline CDR1 is MGHRA and CDR2 YSYEKL. CDR3 amino acids: CASSQGLREYNSPLHF. The CDR3 coding sequence is TGCGCCAGCAGCCAAGGTTTGCGGGAGTATAATTCACCCCTCCACTTT.

The rearrangement uses TRBV6-2 or TRBV6-3 and TRBJ2-7; TRBD2 agrees at 7 bases. This CDR3 spans 16 amino acids. Per germline, CDR1 MNHEY and CDR2 SVGEGT. The V and J ends lost 2 bases and 4 bases, in that order; junction bases with no gene match: 11. CDR3 residues: CASSYPFSRGGYEQYF. The CDR3 DNA follows: TGTGCCAGCAGTTACCCCTTCTCCCGCGGGGGTTACGAGCAGTACTTC.

This rearrangement joins TRBV10-3 to TRBJ2-2; D ambiguous. Germline V CDR1 and CDR2: ENHRY, SYGVKD. The CDR3 is made up of 15 amino acids. V was trimmed by 3 bases and J by 0 bases, leaving 8 bases between them. As DNA, the CDR3 is TGTGCCATCAGTGAAGGGCTAGCGAACACCGGGGAGCTGTTTTTT. This sequence encodes CAISEGLANTGELFF.

The chain is built from TRBV5-1 and TRBJ2-1; 10 bases map to TRBD2. There are 17 residues in the CDR3. J was trimmed by 5 bases and V by 0 bases; bases with no gene match: 8. The germline V gene has CDR1 SGHRS and CDR2 YFSETQ. The CDR3 sequence is CASSLEILAGSNNEQFF. The CDR3 nucleotides read TGCGCCAGCAGCTTGGAGATACTAGCGGGGAGCAACAATGAGCAGTTCTTC.

This clone came up many times. Other DNA sequences in the sample encode the same CDR3. The genes are TRBV11-2 and TRBJ1-1, with 7 bases lining up with TRBD1. Germline V gene data show CDR1 as SGHAT and CDR2 as FQNNGV. V lost 2 bases to trimming and J lost 2 bases; unmatched junction nucleotides: 2. This CDR3 spans 14 amino acids. In DNA, the CDR3 is TGTGCCAGCAGCTTATCAGGGGGAAACACTGAAGCTTTCTTT. Its protein is CASSLSGGNTEAFF.

This clone has only one observation. The chain employs TRBV29-1 and TRBJ1-1; weak D call: TRBD1 (6 bases). Germline V gives CDR1 SQVTM, CDR2 ANQGSEA. Trimming removed 5 bases at V and 1 base at J, with 11 bases between. This CDR3 spans 13 amino acids. CDR3 coding DNA: TGCAGCGTTTTGGACAGCCGGAACACTGAAGCTTTCTTT. This translates into CSVLDSRNTEAFF.

The chain couples TRBV6-4 to TRBJ2-1; D ambiguous. The CDR3 runs to 13 residues. Germline V gives CDR1 MRHNA, CDR2 SNTAGT. Deletions cut 10 bases from V and 3 bases from J, with 13 bases between. DNA for the CDR3: TGTGCCACCGGACCCGCGTTCTACAATGAGCAGTTCTTC. Translation gives CATGPAFYNEQFF.

The chain uses TRBV10-3 and TRBJ1-3; D unclear. Trimming shortened V by 3 bases and J by 0 bases, and 18 bases separated the two germline ends. From germline, CDR1 is ENHRY and CDR2 SYGVKD. This CDR3 is built from 18 residues. The CDR3 here is CAISEGSVVYYSGNTIYF. The DNA of the CDR3 is TGTGCCATCAGTGAAGGGTCAGTCGTTTATTACTCTGGAAACACCATATATTTT.

The V call is TRBV7-2, the J call TRBJ1-1, with no clear D. Trimming left V 5 bases short and J 0 bases short, with 10 bases between. This CDR3 contains 14 residues. The germline gives CDR1 SGHTA, CDR2 FQGNSA. CDR3 amino acids: CASSPARMNTEAFF. The DNA of the CDR3 is TGTGCCAGCAGCCCAGCCCGGATGAACACTGAAGCTTTCTTT.